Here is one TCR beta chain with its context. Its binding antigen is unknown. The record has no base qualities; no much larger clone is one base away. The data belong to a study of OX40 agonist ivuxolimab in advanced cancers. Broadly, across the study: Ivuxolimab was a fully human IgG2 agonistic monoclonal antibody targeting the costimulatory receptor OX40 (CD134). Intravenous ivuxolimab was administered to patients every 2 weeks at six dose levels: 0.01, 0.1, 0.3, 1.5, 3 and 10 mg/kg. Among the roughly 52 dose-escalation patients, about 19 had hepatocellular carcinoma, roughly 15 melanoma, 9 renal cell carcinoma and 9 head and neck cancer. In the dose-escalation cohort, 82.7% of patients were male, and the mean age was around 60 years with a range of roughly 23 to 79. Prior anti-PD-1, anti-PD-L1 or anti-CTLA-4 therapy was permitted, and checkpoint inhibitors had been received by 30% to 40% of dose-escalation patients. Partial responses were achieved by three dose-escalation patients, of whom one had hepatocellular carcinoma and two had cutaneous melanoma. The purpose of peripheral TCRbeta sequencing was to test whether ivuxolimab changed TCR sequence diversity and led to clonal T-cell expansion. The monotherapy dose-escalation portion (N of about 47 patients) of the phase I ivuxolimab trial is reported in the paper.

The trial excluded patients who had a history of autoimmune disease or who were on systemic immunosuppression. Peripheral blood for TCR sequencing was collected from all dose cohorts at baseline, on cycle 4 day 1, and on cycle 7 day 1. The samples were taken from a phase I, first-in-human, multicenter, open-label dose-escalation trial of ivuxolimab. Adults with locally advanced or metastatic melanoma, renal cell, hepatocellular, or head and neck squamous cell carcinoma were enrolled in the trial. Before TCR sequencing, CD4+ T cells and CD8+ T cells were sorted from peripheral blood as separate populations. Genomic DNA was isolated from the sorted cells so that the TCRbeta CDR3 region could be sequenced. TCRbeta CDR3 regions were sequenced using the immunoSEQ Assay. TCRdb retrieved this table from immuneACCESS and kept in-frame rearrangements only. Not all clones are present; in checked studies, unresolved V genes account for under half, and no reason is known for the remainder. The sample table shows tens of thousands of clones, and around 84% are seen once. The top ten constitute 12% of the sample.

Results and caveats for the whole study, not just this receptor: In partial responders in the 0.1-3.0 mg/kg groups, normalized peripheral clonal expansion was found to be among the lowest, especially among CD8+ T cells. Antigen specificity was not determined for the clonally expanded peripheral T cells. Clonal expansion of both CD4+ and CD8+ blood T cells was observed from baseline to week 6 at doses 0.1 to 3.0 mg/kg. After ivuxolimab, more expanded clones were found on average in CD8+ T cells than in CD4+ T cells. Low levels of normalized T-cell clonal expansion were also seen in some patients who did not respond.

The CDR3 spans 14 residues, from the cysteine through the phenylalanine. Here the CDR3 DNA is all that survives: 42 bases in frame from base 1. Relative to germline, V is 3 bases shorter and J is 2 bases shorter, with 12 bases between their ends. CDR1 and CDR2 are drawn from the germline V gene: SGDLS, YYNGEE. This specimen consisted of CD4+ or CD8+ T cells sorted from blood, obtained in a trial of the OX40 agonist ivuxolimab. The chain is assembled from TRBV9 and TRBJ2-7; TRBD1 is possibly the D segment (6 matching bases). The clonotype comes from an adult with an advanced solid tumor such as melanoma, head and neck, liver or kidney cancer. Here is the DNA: TGTGCCAGCAGCGACGGGACACCAGCCTACGAGCAGTACTTC. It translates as CASSDGTPAYEQYF.